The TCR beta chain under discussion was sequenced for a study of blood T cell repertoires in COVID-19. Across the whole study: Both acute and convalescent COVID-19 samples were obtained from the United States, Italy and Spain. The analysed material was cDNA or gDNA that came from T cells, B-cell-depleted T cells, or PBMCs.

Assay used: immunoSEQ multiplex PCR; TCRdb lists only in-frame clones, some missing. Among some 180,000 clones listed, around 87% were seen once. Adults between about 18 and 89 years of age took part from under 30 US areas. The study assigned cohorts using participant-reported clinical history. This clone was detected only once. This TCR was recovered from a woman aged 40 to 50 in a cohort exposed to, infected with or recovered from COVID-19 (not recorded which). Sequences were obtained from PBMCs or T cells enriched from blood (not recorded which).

CDR3 sequence reads: CASSLDPGVYEQYF. Here the CDR3 DNA reads TGTGCCAGCAGCTTAGATCCTGGAGTCTACGAGCAGTACTTC. The rearrangement joins TRBV11-2 to TRBJ2-7; D is undetermined. Trimming took off 0 bases at V and 3 bases at J, with 9 bases between the two ends. This CDR3 region has 14 residues. Per the germline V gene, CDR1 is SGHAT and CDR2 is FQNNGV.